The present entry profiles one T cell receptor (beta chain) with its context. Its binding antigen is unknown. The record has no base qualities; no much larger clone is one base away. This record comes from a study of T cell changes during pregnancy in multiple sclerosis (dated by TCRdb to the late 2010s). Turning to the overall study: Changes in the T cell repertoire over the course of pregnancy were examined in this study in women with multiple sclerosis.

Libraries were constructed by the immunoSEQ multiplex PCR assay. TCRdb's version of the immuneACCESS table is confined to in-frame rearrangements and falls short of the full clone set. An unresolved V gene accounts for under half of the shortfall where checked; the remainder is of unknown origin. This sample holds 30,000 to 45,000 clones; 80% to 95% were observed only once. Around 0.45% of the sample is in the top ten clones. The CDR3 contains 11 residues, cysteine and phenylalanine counted. Only the CDR3 region is kept as DNA, spanning 33 bases read in frame from base 1. CDR1 and CDR2 are read off the germline V gene as SQVTM and ANQGSEA. The junction shows trimming of 3 bases on V and 6 bases on J, plus 8 bases between the germline ends.

Specimen: CD4+ T cells from peripheral blood mononuclear cells, collected in the third trimester of pregnancy. The sequence is built from TRBV29-1 and TRBJ1-2; no confident D gene assignment can be made. This sequence was found in a female donor in good health, enrolled as a control in a pregnancy study. The nucleotides are TGCAGCGTTGACCCGACTCATGGCTACACCTTC. This gives the protein CSVDPTHGYTF.